The present T cell receptor (beta chain) was sequenced within a study of CD8 T cells in Susac syndrome. Findings and caveats of the study: The study admitted that it had a relatively small number of individuals in its TCR sequencing and HLA analysis.

TCR beta was sequenced from blood CD8+ and CD4+ T cells. TEMRA cells were FACS-enriched, and CD8+ and CD4+ T cells were isolated negatively. The authors reverse transcribed about 0.5 to 1 ug RNA with random hexamers. Amplification of TCR beta CDR3 was carried out by immunoSEQ multiplex PCR, which covered 54 Vbeta and 13 Jbeta segments. MiXCR, run by TCRdb on the immunoSEQ multiplex PCR reads, gives a single entry per CDR3 protein. The data show 250,000 to 300,000 distinct CDR3 sequences, 85% seen once. The CDR3 is 17 amino acids. CDR1 and CDR2 (germline): SGHRS, YFSETQ. The V end was cut by 6 bases, the J end by 0 bases, with 16 bases between. This clonotype was observed once. Antigen: not known.

The sequencing input was CD8+ T cells from PBMCs. J is TRBJ2-6 and V is TRBV5-1, with unresolved D. This clonotype originated in a human donor with multiple sclerosis. This CDR3 reads CASTPEAVPSGANVLTF. The CDR3 DNA is TGCGCCAGCACCCCCGAGGCTGTCCCCTCTGGGGCCAACGTCCTGACTTTC.